This TCR beta chain emerged from a study of identical twins. Study-level findings and limits: Zero-insertion findings could be partly confounded by invariant cells (MAIT and iNKT cells).

Trimming took off 10 bases at V and 8 bases at J, with 20 bases between the two ends. CDR1 is MNHEY and CDR2 is SVGEGT in the germline V gene. The CDR3 has 13 residues. This clonotype was seen a handful of times. The antigen is unknown. TCRdb called the 5' RACE reads again in MiXCR, with one record for every CDR3 protein. The profile shows about 240,000 distinct CDR3 sequences, roughly a tenth of them singletons. Material: memory T cells sorted from blood. The TCR comes from a man aged 45 to 65 in good health. This rearrangement joins TRBV6-2 or TRBV6-3 to TRBJ1-2; D gene uncertain. The CDR3 DNA reads TGTGCCACCCTCAGACCGCAGCTGGACGGCTACACCTTC. The encoded protein is CATLRPQLDGYTF.